A selection of T cell receptor beta chains follows, all from one sample in a study of T cell responses to AZD1222 COVID-19 vaccine. Sequencing used immunoSEQ multiplex PCR; TCRdb keeps in-frame clones, though not all of them. The sample includes 96,000 or so clones, roughly nine tenths seen only once; the top ten take about 1.5%. Source: peripheral blood, taken on day 0 of AZD1222 vaccination. These receptors all come from an adult in good health. Both conserved end residues are part of each CDR3. A D gene is named only where the DNA matches it firmly. Size values are once, few and many counts, or a class for expanded clones, and some rows have none.

v_gene: TRBV5-1
d_gene: TRBD2
j_gene: TRBJ2-3
abundance: NA
CDR3aa: CASSEPLAGRSTDTQYF
CDR3nt: TGCGCCAGCAGCGAACCCCTAGCGGGGCGTAGCACAGATACGCAGTATTTT

v_gene: TRBV3-1/TRBV3-2
d_gene: NA
j_gene: TRBJ1-4
abundance: NA
CDR3aa: CASSPTGAIKLFF
CDR3nt: TGTGCCAGCAGCCCCACCGGGGCAATAAAACTGTTTTTT

v_gene: TRBV5-5
d_gene: TRBD2
j_gene: TRBJ2-7
abundance: NA
CDR3aa: CASSLLSSGGAEIYEQYF
CDR3nt: TGTGCCAGCAGCTTGTTATCATCCGGGGGGGCTGAGATCTACGAGCAGTACTTC

v_gene: TRBV7-2
d_gene: NA
j_gene: TRBJ1-4
abundance: few
CDR3aa: CASSLGGTTNEKLFF
CDR3nt: TGTGCCAGCAGCTTAGGGGGGACCACTAATGAAAAACTGTTTTTT

v_gene: TRBV19
d_gene: NA
j_gene: TRBJ1-1
abundance: NA
CDR3aa: CASRVGFLNTEAFF
CDR3nt: TGTGCCAGTAGGGTGGGGTTTCTGAACACTGAAGCTTTCTTT

v_gene: TRBV7-2
d_gene: TRBD2
j_gene: TRBJ2-3
abundance: NA
CDR3aa: CASQLAGSTDTQYF
CDR3nt: TGTGCCAGCCAACTAGCGGGGAGCACAGATACGCAGTATTTT

v_gene: TRBV7-9
d_gene: NA
j_gene: TRBJ1-2
abundance: NA
CDR3aa: CASSLGEDYGYTF
CDR3nt: TGTGCCAGCAGCTTAGGGGAGGACTATGGCTACACCTTC

v_gene: TRBV4-2
d_gene: TRBD2
j_gene: TRBJ2-3
abundance: NA
CDR3aa: CASSLFSGGDTQYF
CDR3nt: TGTGCCAGCAGCCTGTTTAGCGGGGGAGATACGCAGTATTTT

v_gene: TRBV6-4
d_gene: NA
j_gene: TRBJ2-3
abundance: NA
CDR3aa: CASSDSGRDNTDTQYF
CDR3nt: TGTGCCAGCAGTGACTCGGGGCGGGACAACACAGATACGCAGTATTTT

v_gene: TRBV2
d_gene: NA
j_gene: TRBJ2-7
abundance: NA
CDR3aa: CASRLTGFGYEQYF
CDR3nt: TGTGCCAGCAGGCTAACAGGGTTTGGGTACGAGCAGTACTTC

v_gene: TRBV12-3/TRBV12-4
d_gene: NA
j_gene: TRBJ1-1
abundance: few
CDR3aa: CASSFSLREAFF
CDR3nt: TGTGCCAGCAGTTTTTCCTTGAGGGAAGCTTTCTTT

v_gene: TRBV7-2
d_gene: TRBD1
j_gene: TRBJ1-1
abundance: once
CDR3aa: CASTRQGAMWNTEAFF
CDR3nt: TGTGCCAGCACCCGACAGGGGGCAATGTGGAACACTGAAGCTTTCTTT

v_gene: TRBV19
d_gene: NA
j_gene: TRBJ1-2
abundance: NA
CDR3aa: CASAISRGNYGYTF
CDR3nt: TGTGCCAGTGCCATCTCCAGGGGTAACTATGGCTACACCTTC

v_gene: TRBV21-1
d_gene: NA
j_gene: TRBJ2-2
abundance: NA
CDR3aa: CASSKVGTCYGTGELFF
CDR3nt: TGTGCCAGCAGCAAAGTGGGGACGTGCTATGGGACCGGGGAGCTGTTTTTT

v_gene: TRBV9
d_gene: NA
j_gene: TRBJ2-1
abundance: NA
CDR3aa: CASSVGLIYNEQFF
CDR3nt: TGTGCCAGCAGCGTAGGGCTGATATACAATGAGCAGTTCTTC

v_gene: TRBV6-2/TRBV6-3
d_gene: NA
j_gene: TRBJ1-2
abundance: few
CDR3aa: CASSYGGANYGYTF
CDR3nt: TGTGCCAGCAGTTACGGTGGGGCGAACTATGGCTACACCTTC

v_gene: TRBV6-5
d_gene: TRBD1
j_gene: TRBJ1-2
abundance: NA
CDR3aa: CASSSTGEKGYTF
CDR3nt: TGTGCCAGCAGTTCGACAGGGGAGAAAGGCTACACCTTC

v_gene: TRBV6-1
d_gene: NA
j_gene: TRBJ1-5
abundance: NA
CDR3aa: CASSIGTGDQPQHF
CDR3nt: TGTGCCAGCTCAATAGGAACAGGCGATCAGCCCCAGCATTTT

v_gene: TRBV30
d_gene: NA
j_gene: TRBJ2-7
abundance: NA
CDR3aa: CAWSESYEQYF
CDR3nt: TGTGCCTGGAGTGAATCCTACGAGCAGTACTTC

v_gene: TRBV19
d_gene: NA
j_gene: TRBJ1-2
abundance: NA
CDR3aa: CASSIIGVNYGYTF
CDR3nt: TGTGCCAGTAGTATAATCGGAGTTAACTATGGCTACACCTTC

v_gene: TRBV7-9
d_gene: NA
j_gene: TRBJ1-6
abundance: once
CDR3aa: CASSLVRIGSPLHF
CDR3nt: TGTGCCAGCAGCTTAGTGAGGATCGGATCACCCCTCCACTTT

v_gene: TRBV7-9
d_gene: NA
j_gene: TRBJ1-1
abundance: few
CDR3aa: CASSLEGNTEAFF
CDR3nt: TGTGCCAGCAGCTTAGAGGGGAACACTGAAGCTTTCTTT

v_gene: TRBV12-3/TRBV12-4
d_gene: TRBD1
j_gene: TRBJ2-7
abundance: NA
CDR3aa: CASSPDRDEQYF
CDR3nt: TGTGCCAGCAGTCCTGACAGGGACGAGCAGTACTTC

v_gene: TRBV7-8
d_gene: NA
j_gene: TRBJ1-5
abundance: NA
CDR3aa: CASSLISPSNQPQHF
CDR3nt: TGTGCCAGCAGCTTAATCAGCCCTAGCAATCAGCCCCAGCATTTT

v_gene: TRBV7-8
d_gene: TRBD1
j_gene: TRBJ1-2
abundance: NA
CDR3aa: CASSRRTGGADYGYTF
CDR3nt: TGTGCCAGCAGCCGGAGGACAGGGGGCGCCGACTATGGCTACACCTTC

v_gene: TRBV5-4
d_gene: TRBD1
j_gene: TRBJ1-5
abundance: NA
CDR3aa: CASSTQGVSQPQHF
CDR3nt: TGTGCCAGCAGCACACAGGGGGTTAGTCAGCCCCAGCATTTT

v_gene: TRBV9
d_gene: TRBD1
j_gene: TRBJ2-7
abundance: NA
CDR3aa: CASSAGTGYEQYF
CDR3nt: TGTGCCAGCAGCGCCGGGACAGGGTACGAGCAGTACTTC

v_gene: TRBV28
d_gene: NA
j_gene: TRBJ1-6
abundance: few
CDR3aa: CASRTSGQLKYSSPLHF
CDR3nt: TGTGCCAGCAGAACTAGCGGGCAGTTAAAATATAGTTCACCCCTCCACTTT

v_gene: TRBV6-5
d_gene: NA
j_gene: TRBJ2-7
abundance: NA
CDR3aa: CASSYSGVRDEQYF
CDR3nt: TGTGCCAGCAGTTACTCGGGCGTGAGGGACGAGCAGTACTTC

v_gene: TRBV5-5
d_gene: TRBD2
j_gene: TRBJ2-7
abundance: NA
CDR3aa: CASTGGGSYEQYF
CDR3nt: TGTGCCAGCACGGGGGGGGGCTCCTACGAGCAGTACTTC

v_gene: TRBV5-4
d_gene: TRBD1
j_gene: TRBJ1-1
abundance: NA
CDR3aa: CASSGTQGAYTEAFF
CDR3nt: TGTGCCAGCAGCGGGACCCAGGGGGCATACACTGAAGCTTTCTTT

v_gene: TRBV4-1
d_gene: NA
j_gene: TRBJ1-2
abundance: once
CDR3aa: CASSPDRNYGYTF
CDR3nt: TGCGCCAGCAGCCCTGACAGGAACTATGGCTACACCTTC

v_gene: TRBV2
d_gene: NA
j_gene: TRBJ2-5
abundance: NA
CDR3aa: CASITGSWETQYF
CDR3nt: TGTGCCAGCATCACAGGGTCATGGGAGACCCAGTACTTC

v_gene: TRBV19
d_gene: TRBD1
j_gene: TRBJ1-1
abundance: NA
CDR3aa: CASARQGLNTEAFF
CDR3nt: TGTGCCAGTGCCCGACAGGGTTTGAACACTGAAGCTTTCTTT

v_gene: TRBV12-5
d_gene: NA
j_gene: TRBJ2-5
abundance: NA
CDR3aa: CASGADAYQETQYF
CDR3nt: TGTGCTAGTGGTGCGGACGCGTACCAAGAGACCCAGTACTTC

v_gene: TRBV7-2
d_gene: NA
j_gene: TRBJ2-7
abundance: once
CDR3aa: CASSALGQSWSYEQYF
CDR3nt: TGTGCCAGCAGCGCCTTAGGACAGTCGTGGTCCTACGAGCAGTACTTC

v_gene: TRBV13
d_gene: NA
j_gene: TRBJ2-2
abundance: NA
CDR3aa: CASSFPTANTGELFF
CDR3nt: TGTGCCAGCAGCTTCCCTACAGCGAACACCGGGGAGCTGTTTTTT

v_gene: TRBV7-2
d_gene: NA
j_gene: TRBJ1-6
abundance: NA
CDR3aa: CASSLGTEGSPLHF
CDR3nt: TGTGCCAGCAGCTTAGGGACAGAAGGCTCACCCCTCCACTTT

v_gene: TRBV6-4
d_gene: NA
j_gene: TRBJ2-1
abundance: medium-sized
CDR3aa: CASSASDKSSYNEQFF
CDR3nt: TGTGCCAGCAGTGCCTCAGACAAAAGCTCCTACAATGAGCAGTTCTTC

v_gene: TRBV24-1
d_gene: NA
j_gene: TRBJ2-7
abundance: NA
CDR3aa: CATGDSYEQYF
CDR3nt: TGTGCCACAGGGGACTCCTACGAGCAGTACTTC

v_gene: TRBV2
d_gene: NA
j_gene: TRBJ1-5
abundance: NA
CDR3aa: CASSEIATGNQPQHF
CDR3nt: TGTGCCAGCAGTGAAATTGCGACGGGGAATCAGCCCCAGCATTTT